This TCR beta chain was identified during a study of beta chain features in type 1 diabetes. Reverse transcribing all isolated RNA meant expressed TCRB transcripts were sequenced. TCRdb keeps only in-frame clones here, not all; method: immunoSEQ multiplex PCR. Of 680,000 or so clones in the sample, about an eighth are singletons; the top ten hold 0.022%. This clone was counted between two and nine times. What it recognizes is unknown. The CDR3 loop spans 14 amino acids. The germline CDR1 and CDR2 sequences are GTSNPN and SVGIG (reference sequence). V dropped 5 bases and J dropped 0; count of bases not matched to a gene: 3. Study-level points and caveats: Shorter TCRB CDR3s, moderately but significantly so, marked every one of the four CD4+ subsets in Type 1 diabetes patients. The study found that naive, central memory and Treg TCRB repertoires appeared more similar in patients than in healthy donors. cDNA sequencing could over-represent cells with high TCR expression.

Isolation of CD4+ naive, central memory, regulatory and stem cell-like memory cells was achieved by sorting via CD45RO/CCR7/CD25/CD127/CD95/CD27. The genes are TRBV30 and TRBJ1-3, with 8 bases identical to TRBD1. The sample comprised naive CD4+ T cells from blood. The TCR comes from a man aged 18 to 30 with type 1 diabetes. The CDR3 coding sequence is TGTGCCTGGGGACAGGGTGTCTCTGGAAACACCATATATTTT. Encoded protein: CAWGQGVSGNTIYF.